These 5 T cell receptor beta chains share one sample of origin, sequenced in a study of shared clonotypes between healthy human individuals. TCRdb keeps only in-frame clones here, not all; method: immunoSEQ multiplex PCR. This repertoire shows 2 million to 2.5 million clones, roughly 95% found once; its top ten account for 0.13%. Sequencing was carried out using naive CD4+ T cells sorted from blood. As to subset: CD45RA+ positively selected. The receptors here all came from a man aged 18 to 30 in good health.

The chain uses TRBV11-3 and TRBJ2-1; 7 positions match TRBD1. This CDR3 contains 15 residues. Trimming took 5 bases from V and 6 from J; bases not matched to a gene: 10. Germline CDR1 and CDR2: SGHNT and YENEEA. As DNA, the CDR3 is TGTGCCAGCAGCCGTGAGACAGGGCTTGGCAATGAGCAGTTCTTC. It specifies CASSRETGLGNEQFF. Filled out from reference TRBV11-3 and TRBJ2-1, the complete variable domain reads EAGVVQSPRYKIIEKKQPVAFWCNPISGHNTLYWYLQNLGQGPELLIRYENEEAVDDSQLPKDRFSAERLKGVDSTLKIQPAELGDSAVYLCASSRETGLGNEQFFGPGTRLTVL.

The chain joins TRBV5-6 to TRBJ1-3; D remains ambiguous. Germline V CDR1 and CDR2: SGHDT, YYEEEE. This CDR3 has 16 amino acids. Trimming removed 0 bases from V and 0 bases from J, with 10 bases in between. CDR3 coding DNA: TGTGCCAGCAGCTTGGGGCAGATCTCCTCTGGAAACACCATATATTTT. Encoded protein: CASSLGQISSGNTIYF.

This clone was picked up one time. The rearrangement joins TRBV5-1 to TRBJ1-1; D is unresolved. CDR3 length equals 14 residues. Trimming pared 0 bases from V and 6 bases from J, leaving 12 bases between. Germline assignment: CDR1 SGHRS and CDR2 YFSETQ. Here the CDR3 reads CASSLEGGPAEAFF. The CDR3 nucleotides are TGCGCCAGCAGCTTGGAAGGCGGCCCGGCTGAAGCTTTCTTT.

The gene calls are TRBV30 and TRBJ1-3; D not certain. V lost 2 bases to trimming and J lost 0 bases, with 11 bases between them. CDR3 length equals 15 residues. Germline assignment: CDR1 GTSNPN and CDR2 SVGIG (reference sequence). Here the CDR3 DNA reads TGTGCCTGGAGTAACTCTGGGAGCTCTGGAAACACCATATATTTT. Its translation: CAWSNSGSSGNTIYF.

This chain's CDR3 is CASSVGQGSADTQYF. The DNA of the CDR3 is TGCGCCAGCAGCGTCGGACAGGGGAGCGCAGATACGCAGTATTTT. The J gene is TRBJ2-3, the V gene TRBV5-1; 9 bases agree with TRBD1. The CDR3 runs to 15 residues. V trimming: 4 bases; J trimming: 4 bases; junction bases outside the gene matches: 7. Germline CDR1 reads SGHRS; CDR2 reads YFSETQ.